What follows is one T cell receptor (beta chain) and its context. This entry belongs to a study of T cells after yellow fever vaccination. Findings and limits, study-wide: Sequencing of sorted memory subsets on day 0 failed to detect almost all vaccine-responding clonotypes. Clones that expanded after primary vaccination mostly reappeared after the booster (roughly 97% CD4, approximately 85% CD8).

TCRdb analysed the 5' RACE reads with MiXCR anew, one entry per CDR3 protein. The sample lists around 25,000 distinct CDR3 sequences, under 5.5% occurring once. This clonotype originated in a man younger than 30 who received the YFV17D yellow fever vaccine. Sample: PBMCs, either bulk or a sorted T-cell subset (CD4+, CD8+, memory, or dextramer-sorted; not recorded which), taken on the day of the yellow fever booster vaccination.

The CDR3 loop reads CASRLDGNQPQHF. DNA for the CDR3: TGTGCCAGCAGATTGGACGGAAATCAGCCCCAGCATTTT. The rearrangement uses TRBV7-8 and TRBJ1-5, with D hard to call. V lost 6 bases, J lost 4 bases, and 10 bases lay in between. From germline, CDR1 is SGHVS and CDR2 FQNEAQ. CDR3 length: 13 residues. Filled out from reference TRBV7-8 and TRBJ1-5, the complete variable domain reads GAGVSQSPRYKVAKRGQDVALRCDPISGHVSLFWYQQALGQGPEFLTYFQNEAQLDKSGLPSDRFFAERPEGSVSTLKIQRTQQEDSAVYLCASRLDGNQPQHFGDGTRLSIL.